This T cell receptor beta chain was recovered during a study of blood T cell repertoires in COVID-19. Study details: From T cells, B-cell-depleted T cells, or PBMCs came the material, which was cDNA or gDNA.

Cohorts were determined from participant-reported clinical history. Original processing methods: Scientists estimated how many nucleated cells there were by amplifying reference gene primers. The table came from immunoSEQ multiplex PCR; TCRdb's copy has only in-frame clones and leaves some out. Clone size and V and J calls were adopted from that table, with D and trimming inferred from the DNA. Among about 200,000 clones listed, roughly 86% were seen once. Germline CDR1 and CDR2: SGHRS and YFSETQ. Unmatched junction bases numbered 2, after V lost 3 bases and J lost 0 bases. The CDR3 runs 15 residues. The receptor was derived from a man aged 35-49 years with acute COVID-19. The sample comprised PBMCs or T cells enriched from blood (not recorded which). V usage is TRBV5-1 and J usage is TRBJ2-1, with 8 nucleotides matching TRBD1. The CDR3, as DNA: TGCGCCAGCAGCTCCGGACAGGGCTCCTACAATGAGCAGTTCTTC. Translated: CASSSGQGSYNEQFF.